Here is one TCR beta chain with its context. Its antigen is undetermined. The data derive from a study of chemoradiotherapy in HPV16-positive cancers. Points from the study as a whole: Functional assays defining HPV-specific T cells used only a couple of HPV16-positive patients. Candidate HPV-specific clones and E7-related TCR motifs grew in tumor during treatment.

Method: immunoSEQ multiplex PCR; TCRdb's copy keeps in-frame clones and lacks some. The data hold under 3,500 clones, with 80% to 95% observed a single time. The CDR3 sequence is 16 residues long. Germline CDR1 SQVTM, CDR2 ANQGSEA. Trimming removed 0 bases from V and 6 bases from J; junction bases left unmatched: 8. This clonotype was obtained from a human donor with HPV-associated anogenital cancer. Here the sequenced sample was blood, taken from a patient who underwent chemoradiotherapy. The chain combines TRBV29-1 with TRBJ2-2, with 9 bases lining up with TRBD2. CDR3 coding DNA: TGCAGCGTTGAAGATGCGACTAGCGGACCCTCCGGGGAGCTGTTTTTT. It codes for CSVEDATSGPSGELFF.